Listed below are T cell receptor beta chains from one sample, sequenced in a study of OX40 agonist ivuxolimab in advanced cancers. This table comes from immunoSEQ multiplex PCR, and its TCRdb copy is limited to in-frame clones, with some not included. Of about 77,000 clones in the sample, around 85% were seen once. The sequences come from CD4+ or CD8+ T cells sorted from blood, collected in a trial of the OX40 agonist ivuxolimab. The origin of the receptors is an adult with an advanced solid tumor such as melanoma, head and neck, liver or kidney cancer. Both conserved end residues are part of each CDR3. The order of the fields is V gene, clone size, J gene, D gene, CDR3 protein, CDR3 DNA. A D gene is named only where the DNA matches it firmly. Expanded clones are given a class, and other clones once, few, many or no size at all.

TRBV11-2	-	TRBJ2-7	-	CASSLAGPHGSEQYF	TGTGCCAGCAGCTTAGCAGGGCCCCATGGGTCAGAGCAGTACTTC
TRBV4-2	-	TRBJ2-5	-	CASSQDPGGQQETQYF	TGTGCCAGCAGCCAAGATCCAGGGGGGCAACAAGAGACCCAGTACTTC
TRBV2	once	TRBJ2-7	TRBD1	CASSEGGDRNNEQYF	TGTGCCAGCAGTGAAGGAGGGGACAGGAACAACGAGCAGTACTTC
TRBV7-9	-	TRBJ1-1	TRBD1	CASDQTGGNTEAFF	TGTGCCAGCGACCAGACAGGGGGGAACACTGAAGCTTTCTTT
TRBV18	-	TRBJ1-6	TRBD1	CASSSGQVYNSPLHF	TGTGCCAGCTCATCGGGACAGGTGTATAATTCACCCCTCCACTTT
TRBV9	-	TRBJ2-7	-	CASSVGGGRYEQYF	TGTGCCAGCAGCGTAGGAGGGGGGCGCTACGAGCAGTACTTC
TRBV18	once	TRBJ1-4	-	CASSPGRDEKLFF	TGTGCCAGCTCACCAGGCAGGGATGAAAAACTGTTTTTT
TRBV7-9	-	TRBJ1-1	-	CASSLRQLEAFF	TGTGCCAGCAGCTTGCGACAGCTTGAAGCTTTCTTT
TRBV25-1	few	TRBJ1-2	TRBD1	CASSRTGDGYTF	TGTGCCAGCAGTCGGACAGGGGATGGCTACACCTTC
TRBV2	-	TRBJ1-2	TRBD1	CASSGAYRGHGYTF	TGTGCCAGCAGTGGGGCCTACAGGGGGCATGGCTACACCTTC
TRBV7-2	-	TRBJ1-6	-	CASSLEDSLSRNSPLHF	TGTGCCAGCAGCTTAGAGGATTCGCTCAGCAGAAATTCACCCCTCCACTTT
TRBV9	-	TRBJ2-2	TRBD2	CASTAGLAGAPGELFF	TGTGCCAGCACGGCTGGCCTAGCGGGAGCTCCCGGGGAGCTGTTTTTT
TRBV29-1	-	TRBJ1-5	TRBD1	CSVNRGRRFYSNQPQHF	TGCAGCGTCAACAGGGGGCGTCGATTTTATAGCAATCAGCCCCAGCATTTT
TRBV7-2	-	TRBJ1-1	-	CASSQGQGVMNTEAFF	TGTGCCAGCAGCCAGGGTCAGGGAGTAATGAACACTGAAGCTTTCTTT
TRBV6-5	-	TRBJ1-2	-	CASSYSTRLFGYTF	TGTGCCAGCAGTTACTCGACCCGTTTATTCGGCTACACCTTC
TRBV7-9	-	TRBJ2-7	TRBD2	CASSGGLAGSYEQYF	TGTGCCAGCAGCGGGGGACTAGCGGGGTCCTACGAGCAGTACTTC
TRBV7-9	-	TRBJ2-3	-	CASSRSTSDTDTQYF	TGTGCCAGCAGCCGCTCCACCTCAGACACAGATACGCAGTATTTT
TRBV7-5	-	TRBJ1-4	-	CVRSVKGNEKLFF	TGTGTCAGAAGCGTCAAGGGTAATGAAAAACTGTTTTTT
TRBV2	-	TRBJ2-3	-	CASSENGDTQYF	TGTGCCAGCAGTGAAAATGGGGATACGCAGTATTTT
TRBV2	-	TRBJ1-1	-	CASKQGADEAFF	TGTGCCAGCAAGCAAGGGGCCGATGAAGCTTTCTTT
TRBV12-5	-	TRBJ2-1	-	CASGLSSYNEQFF	TGTGCTAGTGGGTTGAGCTCCTACAATGAGCAGTTCTTC
TRBV6-1	-	TRBJ1-5	-	CASSQRPGGDQPQHF	TGTGCCAGCAGCCAGCGGCCCGGAGGAGATCAGCCCCAGCATTTT